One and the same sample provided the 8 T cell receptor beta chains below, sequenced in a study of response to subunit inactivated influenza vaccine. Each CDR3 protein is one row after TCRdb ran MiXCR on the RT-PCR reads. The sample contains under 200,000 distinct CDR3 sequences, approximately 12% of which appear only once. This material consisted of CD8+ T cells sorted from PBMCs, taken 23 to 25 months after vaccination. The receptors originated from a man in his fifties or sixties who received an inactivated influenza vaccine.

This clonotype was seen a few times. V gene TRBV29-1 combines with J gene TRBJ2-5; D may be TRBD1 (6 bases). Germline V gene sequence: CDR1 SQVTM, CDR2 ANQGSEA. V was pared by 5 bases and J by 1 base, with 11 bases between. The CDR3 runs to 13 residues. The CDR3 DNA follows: TGCAGCGTTCCAGGGGTATTCCAAGAGACCCAGTACTTC. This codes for CSVPGVFQETQYF.

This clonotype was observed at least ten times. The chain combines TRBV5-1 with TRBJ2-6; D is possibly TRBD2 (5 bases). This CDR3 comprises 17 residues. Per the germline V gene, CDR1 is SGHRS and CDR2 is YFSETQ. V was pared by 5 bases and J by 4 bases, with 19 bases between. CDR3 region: CASSNYSSGLGANVLTF. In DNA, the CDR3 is TGCGCCAGCAGTAACTACAGCTCGGGGTTAGGGGCCAACGTCCTGACTTTC.

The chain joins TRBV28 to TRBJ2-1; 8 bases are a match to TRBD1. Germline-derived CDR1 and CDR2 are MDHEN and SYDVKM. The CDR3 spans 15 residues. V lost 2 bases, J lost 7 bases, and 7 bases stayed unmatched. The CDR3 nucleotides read TGTGCCAGCAGTTTACTCACAGGGGGTTCTAATGAGCAGTTCTTC. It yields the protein CASSLLTGGSNEQFF. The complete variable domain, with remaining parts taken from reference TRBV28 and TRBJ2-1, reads DVKVTQSSRYLVKRTGEKVFLECVQDMDHENMFWYRQDPGLGLRLIYFSYDVKMKEKGDIPEGYSVSREKKERFSLILESASTNQTSMYLCASSLLTGGSNEQFFGPGTRLTVL.

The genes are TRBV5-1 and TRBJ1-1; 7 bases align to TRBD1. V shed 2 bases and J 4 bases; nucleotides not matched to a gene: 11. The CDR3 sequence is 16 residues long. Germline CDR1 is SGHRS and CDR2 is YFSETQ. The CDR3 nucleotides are TGCGCCAGCAGCTTATCAGCTACAGGGGTCCCCACTGAAGCTTTCTTT. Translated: CASSLSATGVPTEAFF.

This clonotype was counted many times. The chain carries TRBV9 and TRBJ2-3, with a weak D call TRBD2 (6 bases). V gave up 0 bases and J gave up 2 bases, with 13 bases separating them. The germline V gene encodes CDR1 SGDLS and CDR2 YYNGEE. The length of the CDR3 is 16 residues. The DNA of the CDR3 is TGTGCCAGCAGCGTAGTCGCCGGGACTTACACAGATACGCAGTATTTT. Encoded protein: CASSVVAGTYTDTQYF.

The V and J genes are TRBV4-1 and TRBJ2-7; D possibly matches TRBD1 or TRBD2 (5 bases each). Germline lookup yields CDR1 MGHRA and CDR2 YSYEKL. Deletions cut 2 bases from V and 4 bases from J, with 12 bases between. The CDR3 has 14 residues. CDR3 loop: CASSQLGTGYEQYF. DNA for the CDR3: TGCGCCAGCAGCCAACTCGGGACGGGTTACGAGCAGTACTTC.

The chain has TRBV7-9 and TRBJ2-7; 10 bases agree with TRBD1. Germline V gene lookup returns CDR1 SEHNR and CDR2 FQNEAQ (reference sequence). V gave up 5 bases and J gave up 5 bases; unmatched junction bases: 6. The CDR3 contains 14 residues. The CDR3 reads CASSMGQGLNEQYF. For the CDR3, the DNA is TGTGCCAGCAGCATGGGACAGGGGCTCAACGAGCAGTACTTC.

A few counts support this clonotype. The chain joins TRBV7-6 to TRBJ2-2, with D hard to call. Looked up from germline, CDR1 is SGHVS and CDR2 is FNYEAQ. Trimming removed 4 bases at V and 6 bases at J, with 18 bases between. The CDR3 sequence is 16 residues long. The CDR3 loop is CASSSPNPVGSGELFF. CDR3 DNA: TGTGCCAGCAGCTCCCCAAACCCAGTGGGTTCCGGGGAGCTGTTTTTT. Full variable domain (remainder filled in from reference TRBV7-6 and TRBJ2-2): GAGVSQSPRYKVTKRGQDVALRCDPISGHVSLYWYRQALGQGPEFLTYFNYEAQQDKSGLPNDRFSAERPEGSISTLTIQRTEQRDSAMYRCASSSPNPVGSGELFFGEGSRLTVL.